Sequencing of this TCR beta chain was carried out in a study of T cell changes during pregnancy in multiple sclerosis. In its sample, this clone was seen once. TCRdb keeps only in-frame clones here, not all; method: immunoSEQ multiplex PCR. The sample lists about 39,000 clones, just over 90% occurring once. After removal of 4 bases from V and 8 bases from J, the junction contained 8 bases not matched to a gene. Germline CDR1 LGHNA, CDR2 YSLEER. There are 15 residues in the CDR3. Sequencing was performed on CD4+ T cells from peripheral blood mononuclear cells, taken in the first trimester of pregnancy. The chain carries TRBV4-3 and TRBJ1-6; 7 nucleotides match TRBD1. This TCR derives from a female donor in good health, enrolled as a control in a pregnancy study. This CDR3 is CASSPRQGIYSPLHF. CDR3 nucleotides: TGCGCCAGCAGCCCTAGACAGGGAATTTATTCACCCCTCCACTTT.